A selection of T cell receptor beta chains follows, all from one sample in a study of T-cell memory formation after mild COVID-19. TCRdb reprocessed the 5' RACE reads via MiXCR and lists one record per CDR3 protein. Of 200,000 to 250,000 distinct CDR3 sequences in the sample, roughly 10% were seen once. Sequencing was performed on PBMCs or a T cell subset sorted from them (not recorded which). The receptors shown here come from a man younger than 30 who had mild COVID-19 (a few samples of this study predate the infection). Cell type and time point are not known. CDR3s include the opening cysteine and the closing phenylalanine or tryptophan. A D gene is named only where the DNA matches it firmly. Clone size is not always given. Where it is, it says once, few, many or a class for expanded clones.

V: TRBV6-6; J: TRBJ2-2; size: NA; D: NA; DNA: TGTGCCAGCAGGGGGCCTCAACAGGGGGGGCCCGGGGAGCTGTTTTTT; CDR3: CASRGPQQGGPGELFF
V: TRBV6-5; J: TRBJ1-4; size: many; D: TRBD1; DNA: TGTGCCAGCAGTTACTCGGGACAGGGGGGTGAAAAACTGTTTTTT; CDR3: CASSYSGQGGEKLFF
V: TRBV5-1; J: TRBJ2-1; size: NA; D: NA; DNA: TGCGCCAGCCAGGGCTCCTTCGTGAATGAGCAGTTCTTC; CDR3: CASQGSFVNEQFF
V: TRBV5-1; J: TRBJ2-3; size: NA; D: TRBD1; DNA: TGCGCCAGCAGGATGAATAGGGGACAGGGGGTCACAGATACGCAGTATTTT; CDR3: CASRMNRGQGVTDTQYF
V: TRBV4-3; J: TRBJ1-2; size: NA; D: NA; DNA: TGCGCCAGCAGCTGGACAGTGGGCTATGGCTACACCTTC; CDR3: CASSWTVGYGYTF
V: TRBV5-5; J: TRBJ2-5; size: few; D: TRBD1; DNA: TGTGCCAGCAGCTTTCCTCCGGGACAGGGGGCGGAGACCCAGTACTTC; CDR3: CASSFPPGQGAETQYF
V: TRBV5-1; J: TRBJ1-1; size: many; D: NA; DNA: TGCGCCAGCAGCTTGGGGGGGGACACTGAAGCTTTCTTT; CDR3: CASSLGGDTEAFF
V: TRBV27; J: TRBJ2-7; size: NA; D: NA; DNA: TGTGCCAGCAGTTTATGGGGCGGGCCGGACTACGAGCAGTACTTC; CDR3: CASSLWGGPDYEQYF
V: TRBV10-3; J: TRBJ2-3; size: many; D: NA; DNA: TGTGCCATCTCGAGTCAGGAGCTTAGCACAGATACGCAGTATTTT; CDR3: CAISSQELSTDTQYF
V: TRBV7-9; J: TRBJ1-4; size: few; D: NA; DNA: TGTGCCAGCAGCTTCGGGGGAACCCAGAGTGAAAAACTGTTTTTT; CDR3: CASSFGGTQSEKLFF
V: TRBV5-1; J: TRBJ2-7; size: once; D: TRBD1; DNA: TGCGCCAGCAGCTTACCCCGGGACAGGGGGGATTACGAGCAGTACTTC; CDR3: CASSLPRDRGDYEQYF
V: TRBV12-3/TRBV12-4; J: TRBJ2-5; size: few; D: NA; DNA: TGTGCCAGCAGTTTAACTGGCACTGAGACCCAGTACTTC; CDR3: CASSLTGTETQYF
V: TRBV7-2; J: TRBJ1-1; size: few; D: NA; DNA: TGTGCCAGCAGCTTAGCGCGCCTGAACACTGAAGCTTTCTTT; CDR3: CASSLARLNTEAFF
V: TRBV25-1; J: TRBJ2-2; size: few; D: NA; DNA: TGTGCCACCTCCCCAGGGGCGAACACCGGGGAGCTGTTTTTT; CDR3: CATSPGANTGELFF
V: TRBV12-3/TRBV12-4; J: TRBJ1-6; size: many; D: NA; DNA: TGTGCCAGCACTCCCGCTTTGGGCAGTAATAATTCACCCCTCCACTTT; CDR3: CASTPALGSNNSPLHF
V: TRBV6-5; J: TRBJ1-5; size: NA; D: TRBD1; DNA: TGTGCCAGCAGTGACAGGGAGCCCCTTTTAAGCAATCAGCCCCAGCATTTT; CDR3: CASSDREPLLSNQPQHF
V: TRBV20-1; J: TRBJ2-2; size: few; D: NA; DNA: TGCAGTGCTAGACGGACAGTTACCGGGGAGCTGTTTTTT; CDR3: CSARRTVTGELFF